The text below deals with one TCR beta chain. The junction does not match germline at one end; this may be a read error. The CDR3 has 13 amino acids. Germline CDR1 is LNHDA and CDR2 is SQIVND (reference sequence). This sample was taken from a study of blood T cell repertoires in COVID-19. Study as a whole: The United States, Italy and Spain provided the acute and convalescent COVID-19 samples. From T cells, B-cell-depleted T cells, or PBMCs came the material, which was cDNA or gDNA.

Patients of the Seattle cohort, enrolled during active infection, were followed longitudinally. Produced via immunoSEQ multiplex PCR; TCRdb's table is partial and in-frame only. The table includes 150,000 to 180,000 clones, around 85% detected once. This chain connects TRBV19 to TRBJ2-1; TRBD1 aligns across 8 bases. The sample was peripheral blood. The TCR was taken from a man in his sixties with COVID-19, enrolled during active disease. The CDR3 protein is CASIGQGLNQQFF. Written as DNA, the CDR3 is TGTGCCAGTATAGGACAGGGCCTCAATCAGCAGTTCTTC.